Listed here are 14 T cell receptor beta chains from one sample, sequenced in a study of T cells in localized non-small cell lung cancer. Profiling relied on immunoSEQ multiplex PCR, and the TCRdb table lists in-frame clones only, not all of them. The sample carries tens of thousands of clones, roughly 90% recorded once. Here the sequenced sample was peripheral blood, taken before any cancer treatment. These receptors were taken from a female donor older than 55 with stage I squamous cell lung carcinoma.

J is TRBJ2-3 and V is TRBV7-2; the D is unclear. CDR1 SGHTA and CDR2 FQGNSA come from the germline V gene. The length of the CDR3 is 12 residues. Trimming stripped 6 bases from V and 0 bases from J, with 4 bases between. The chain's CDR3 is CASSQSTDTQYF. The CDR3 DNA sequence: TGTGCCAGCAGTCAAAGCACAGATACGCAGTATTTT.

The chain employs TRBV7-6 and TRBJ2-7; 12 bases are shared with TRBD2. CDR1 is SGHVS, CDR2 FNYEAQ, per germline. Trimming removed 5 bases from V and 6 bases from J; junction bases left unmatched: 5. The CDR3 has 14 residues. CDR3 amino acids: CASSPRLAGAEQYF. In nucleotides, the CDR3 is TGTGCCAGCAGCCCCAGACTAGCGGGAGCCGAGCAGTACTTC.

The chain links TRBV10-2 to TRBJ1-4; D is undetermined. CDR1 WSHSY and CDR2 SAAADI come from the germline V gene. V gave up 2 bases and J gave up 7 bases, with 14 bases separating them. The CDR3 totals 15 residues. Written as DNA, the CDR3 is TGCGCCAGCAGTGAGAGTAGGACCGCGGGTGAAAAACTGTTTTTT. This codes for CASSESRTAGEKLFF.

There are a few counts of this clone. The chain uses TRBV6-5 and TRBJ1-1; 9 positions match TRBD1. The J segment lost 3 bases and the V segment lost 6 bases, leaving 2 bases of the junction unmatched. From germline, CDR1 is MNHEY and CDR2 SVGAGI. This CDR3 contains 13 residues. The CDR3 sequence: CASRRDRDTEAFF. As DNA, the CDR3 is TGTGCCAGCAGAAGGGACAGGGACACTGAAGCTTTCTTT.

V gene TRBV9 combines with J gene TRBJ2-2, with TRBD2 as a possible D gene (5 bases). V shed 5 bases and J shed 2 bases, with 10 bases lying between them. Germline CDR1 reads SGDLS; CDR2 reads YYNGEE. This CDR3 is built from 14 residues. The CDR3 DNA reads as TGTGCCAGCAGGGAGGCTCCAAACACCGGGGAGCTGTTTTTT. Its protein is CASREAPNTGELFF.

This clone showed up just a few times. The chain employs TRBV5-5 and TRBJ1-2; D not resolved. The CDR3 sequence is 15 residues long. Per germline, CDR1 SGHKS and CDR2 YYEKEE (reference sequence). The V and J ends lost 3 bases and 4 bases respectively, with 16 bases between them. CDR3 nucleotides: TGTGCCAGCAGCTCGGGGTCGGGAAACCCCTATGGCTACACCTTC. It translates to CASSSGSGNPYGYTF.

J is TRBJ2-7 and V is TRBV14, with 10 bases that match TRBD1. The V gene's germline CDR1 is SGHDN and CDR2 FVKESK. V gave up 1 base and J gave up 10 bases; unmatched junction bases: 10. This CDR3 comprises 15 residues. In DNA, the CDR3 is TGTGCCAGCAGCCAAGGTTTAGACAGGGGGCAACAACAGTACTTC. This sequence encodes CASSQGLDRGQQQYF.

In its sample, this clone was seen once. The gene calls are TRBV25-1 and TRBJ2-1; D is undetermined. The V gene's germline CDR1 is MGHDK and CDR2 SYGVNS. The CDR3 has 15 amino acids. V lost 0 bases and J lost 10, with 16 bases in between. The CDR3 nucleotides are TGTGCCAGCAGTGAATATAAACACCTGCTACCCGAGCAGTTCTTC. It yields the protein CASSEYKHLLPEQFF.

In DNA form, the CDR3 reads TGCGCCAGCAGCTCTAACTCCGCAAAAAACATTCAGTACTTC. Encoded protein: CASSSNSAKNIQYF. The chain has TRBV5-1 and TRBJ2-4; no firm D call. V lost 3 bases to trimming and J lost 4 bases, with 11 bases between them. Germline loops: CDR1 SGHRS, CDR2 YFSETQ. CDR3 length: 14 residues.

The chain uses TRBV27 and TRBJ1-6, with D possibly TRBD1 on 5 matching bases. The CDR3 contains 17 residues. V gave up 7 bases and J gave up 7 bases, with 23 bases separating them. The germline V gene has CDR1 MNHEY and CDR2 SMNVEV (reference sequence). The DNA of the CDR3 is TGTGCCAGCACAGGGCTAAACCACCGGGGCCCGAATTCACCCCTCCACTTT. Amino acid sequence: CASTGLNHRGPNSPLHF.

The V call is TRBV6-1, the J call TRBJ2-6, with 7 bases aligning to TRBD1. Germline V lookup: CDR1 MNHNS, CDR2 SASEGT. The CDR3 spans 17 residues. V shed 3 bases and J 2 bases; nucleotides not matched to a gene: 7. CDR3 protein: CASSERQGSAGANVLTF. The CDR3 bases are TGTGCCAGCAGTGAGAGACAGGGTTCTGCTGGGGCCAACGTCCTGACTTTC.

The gene calls are TRBV5-4 and TRBJ1-5; D call uncertain. Trimming removed 0 bases from V and 3 bases from J, with 7 bases in between. The CDR3 is 14 residues long. Germline V gives CDR1 SGHNT, CDR2 YYREEE (reference sequence). CDR3 sequence reads: CASSLGSLNQPQHF. The DNA for the CDR3 is TGTGCCAGCAGCTTGGGGAGTCTCAATCAGCCCCAGCATTTT.

V usage is TRBV6-4 and J usage is TRBJ2-1; D tentatively fits TRBD1 or TRBD2 (6 bases each). CDR3 length: 18 residues. The ends were cut back, 5 bases at V and 5 bases at J, with 25 bases in the middle. Germline CDR1 reads MRHNA; CDR2 reads SNTAGT. The CDR3 nucleotides are TGTGCCAGCAGTAAGGAGTGGAGAGGGGGGCTAGGAGACAATGAGCAGTTCTTC. It encodes CASSKEWRGGLGDNEQFF.

The rearrangement joins TRBV6-1 to TRBJ1-1; D is perhaps TRBD1 (5 bases). Trimming shortened V by 5 bases and J by 5 bases, and 18 bases separated the two germline ends. CDR1 MNHNS and CDR2 SASEGT come from the germline V gene. The CDR3 consists of 15 residues. CDR3 nucleotide sequence: TGTGCCAGCAGTTGGTGGGTAGGGGAGGGGACTGAAGCTTTCTTT. It encodes CASSWWVGEGTEAFF.